This TCR beta chain was sequenced in a study of blood T cell repertoires in COVID-19. Study at large: The United States, Italy and Spain provided the acute and convalescent COVID-19 samples. In each case, the material was cDNA or gDNA derived from T cells, B-cell-depleted T cells, or PBMCs.

V lost 6 bases and J lost 4, with 10 bases in between. The CDR3 has 13 amino acids. How the authors handled the data: Using reference gene primer amplification, nucleated cell counts were estimated. The repertoire was sequenced with immunoSEQ multiplex PCR; TCRdb's copy has only in-frame clones and lacks some. V and J calls and clone size are given by that table; D and trimming were obtained from the DNA. The sample has tens of thousands of clones, roughly 77% seen once. This chain uses TRBV12-3 or TRBV12-4 with TRBJ2-1; maybe TRBD2 (5 bases). The source of this sequence is a woman in her seventies with acute or convalescent COVID-19. The sequenced sample consisted of peripheral blood. CDR3 sequence: CASRGVGYNEQFF. The CDR3, as DNA: TGTGCCAGCAGGGGAGTGGGGTACAATGAGCAGTTCTTC.